This TCR beta chain was identified in a study of T-cell memory formation after mild COVID-19. Background on the study: Across donors, TCR clusters were largely donor specific.

Points from the study as a whole: Clonal second-wave expansions that peaked on day 37 had unconfirmed SARS-CoV-2 specificity. Cross-reactive memory appears to have joined, as suggested by some responding clones showing up in pre-infection memory. Whereas later expanders leaned CD4+, clones contracting day 15 to 85 showed a balanced CD4/CD8 makeup.

The germline CDR1 and CDR2 sequences are LGHDT and YNNKEL (reference sequence). Between the trimmed V and J ends, which lost 4 bases and 7 bases, there was a span of 10 bases. This CDR3 contains 12 residues. Remarks on this clonotype: Its antigen is unknown.

Each CDR3 protein gets one entry after TCRdb re-called the 5' RACE reads with MiXCR. The profile covers around 320,000 distinct CDR3 sequences, with 25% to 30% appearing a single time and about 13% taken by the ten largest. This TCR was sampled from an adult woman who had mild COVID-19 (a few samples of this study predate the infection). Cell type and time point are not known. Sequenced: PBMCs or a T cell subset sorted from them (not recorded which). The J gene is TRBJ2-5, the V gene TRBV3-1; D is undetermined. The CDR3 spells CASSLNPWTQYF. The CDR3 DNA reads as TGTGCCAGCAGCCTTAATCCCTGGACCCAGTACTTC.